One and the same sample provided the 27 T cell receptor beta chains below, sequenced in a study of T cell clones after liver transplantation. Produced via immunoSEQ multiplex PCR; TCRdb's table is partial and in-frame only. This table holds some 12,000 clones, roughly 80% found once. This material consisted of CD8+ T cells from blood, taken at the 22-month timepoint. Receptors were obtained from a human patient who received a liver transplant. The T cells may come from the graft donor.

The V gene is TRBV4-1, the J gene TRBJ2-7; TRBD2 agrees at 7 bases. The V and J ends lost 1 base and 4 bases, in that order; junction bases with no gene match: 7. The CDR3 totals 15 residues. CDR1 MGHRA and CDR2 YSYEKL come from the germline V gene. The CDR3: CASSQVSAGDYEQYF. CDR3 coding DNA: TGCGCCAGCAGCCAAGTTTCCGCGGGAGATTACGAGCAGTACTTC.

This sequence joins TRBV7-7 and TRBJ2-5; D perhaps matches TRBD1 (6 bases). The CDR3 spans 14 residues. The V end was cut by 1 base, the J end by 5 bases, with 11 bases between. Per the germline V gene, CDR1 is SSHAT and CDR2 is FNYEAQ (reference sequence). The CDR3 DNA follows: TGTGCCAGCAGCTTAGAGTTGGGGGCCGAGACCCAGTACTTC. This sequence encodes CASSLELGAETQYF.

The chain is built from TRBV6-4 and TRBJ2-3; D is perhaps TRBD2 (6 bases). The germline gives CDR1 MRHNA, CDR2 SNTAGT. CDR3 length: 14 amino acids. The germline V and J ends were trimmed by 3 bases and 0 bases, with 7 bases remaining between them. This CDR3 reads CASSEEGSTDTQYF. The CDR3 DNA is TGTGCCAGCAGTGAGGAGGGTAGCACAGATACGCAGTATTTT.

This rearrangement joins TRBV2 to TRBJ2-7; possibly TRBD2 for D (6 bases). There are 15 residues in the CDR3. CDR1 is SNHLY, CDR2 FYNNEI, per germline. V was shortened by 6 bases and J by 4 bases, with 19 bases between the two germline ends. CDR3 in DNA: TGTGCCAGCAGACGTACAGTTGAGGGAGGTTACGAGCAGTACTTC. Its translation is CASRRTVEGGYEQYF. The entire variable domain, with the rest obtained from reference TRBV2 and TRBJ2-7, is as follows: EPEVTQTPSHQVTQMGQEVILRCVPISNHLYFYWYRQILGQKVEFLVSFYNNEISEKSEIFDDQFSVERPDGSNFTLKIRSTKLEDSAMYFCASRRTVEGGYEQYFGPGTRLTVT.

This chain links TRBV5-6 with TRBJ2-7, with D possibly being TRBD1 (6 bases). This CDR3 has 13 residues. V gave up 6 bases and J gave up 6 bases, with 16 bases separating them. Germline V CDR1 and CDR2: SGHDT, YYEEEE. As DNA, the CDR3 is TGTGCCAGCAACCCTACAGGGTTCTCCGAGCAGTACTTC. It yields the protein CASNPTGFSEQYF.

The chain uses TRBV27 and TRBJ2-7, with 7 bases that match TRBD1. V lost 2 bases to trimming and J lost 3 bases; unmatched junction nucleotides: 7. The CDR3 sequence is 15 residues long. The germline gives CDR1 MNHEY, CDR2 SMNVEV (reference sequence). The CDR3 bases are TGTGCCAGCAGTTTAAGACAGGGTTATCGCTACGAGCAGTACTTC. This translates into CASSLRQGYRYEQYF.

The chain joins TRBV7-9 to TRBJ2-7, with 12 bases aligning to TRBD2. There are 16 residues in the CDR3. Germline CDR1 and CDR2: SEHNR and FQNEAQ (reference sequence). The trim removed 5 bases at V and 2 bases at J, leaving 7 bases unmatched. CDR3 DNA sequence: TGTGCCAGCAGCCTGCTAGCGGGGGGGCCAACCTACGAGCAGTACTTC. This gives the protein CASSLLAGGPTYEQYF.

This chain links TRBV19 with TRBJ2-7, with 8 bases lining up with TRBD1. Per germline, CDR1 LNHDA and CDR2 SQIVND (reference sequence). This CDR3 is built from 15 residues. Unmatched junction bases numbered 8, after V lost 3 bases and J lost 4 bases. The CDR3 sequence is CASSIGMGTGYEQYF. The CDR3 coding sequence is TGTGCCAGTAGTATTGGAATGGGGACAGGATACGAGCAGTACTTC.

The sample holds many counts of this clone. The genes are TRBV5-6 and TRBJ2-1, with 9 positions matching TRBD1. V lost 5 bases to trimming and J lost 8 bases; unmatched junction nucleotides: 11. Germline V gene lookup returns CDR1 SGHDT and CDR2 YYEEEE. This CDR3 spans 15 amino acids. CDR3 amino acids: CASSQTGTGFDEQFF. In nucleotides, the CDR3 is TGTGCCAGCAGTCAGACCGGGACAGGGTTTGATGAGCAGTTCTTC.

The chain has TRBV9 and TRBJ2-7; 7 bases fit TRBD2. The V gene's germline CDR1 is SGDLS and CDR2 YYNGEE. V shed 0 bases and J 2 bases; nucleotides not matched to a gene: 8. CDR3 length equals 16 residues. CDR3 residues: CASSVVPSGATYEQYF. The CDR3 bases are TGTGCCAGCAGCGTAGTACCCAGCGGGGCCACCTACGAGCAGTACTTC.

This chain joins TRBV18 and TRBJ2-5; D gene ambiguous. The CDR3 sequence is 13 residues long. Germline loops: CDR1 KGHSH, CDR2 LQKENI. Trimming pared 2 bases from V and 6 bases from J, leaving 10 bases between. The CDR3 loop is CASSPLFHQTQYF. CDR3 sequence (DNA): TGTGCCAGCTCACCATTATTCCACCAGACCCAGTACTTC.

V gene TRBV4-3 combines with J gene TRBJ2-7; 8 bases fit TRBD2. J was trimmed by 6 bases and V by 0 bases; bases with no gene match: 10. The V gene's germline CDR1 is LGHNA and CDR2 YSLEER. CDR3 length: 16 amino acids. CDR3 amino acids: CASSQDPIGGASEQYF. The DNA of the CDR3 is TGCGCCAGCAGCCAAGATCCCATCGGGGGGGCCTCCGAGCAGTACTTC.

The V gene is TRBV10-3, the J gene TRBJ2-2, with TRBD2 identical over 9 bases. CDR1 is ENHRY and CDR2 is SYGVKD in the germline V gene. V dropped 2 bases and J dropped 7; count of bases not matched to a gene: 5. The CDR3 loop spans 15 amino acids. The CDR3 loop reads CAISEIAGDLGELFF. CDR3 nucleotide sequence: TGTGCCATCAGTGAGATAGCGGGAGATCTCGGGGAGCTGTTTTTT.

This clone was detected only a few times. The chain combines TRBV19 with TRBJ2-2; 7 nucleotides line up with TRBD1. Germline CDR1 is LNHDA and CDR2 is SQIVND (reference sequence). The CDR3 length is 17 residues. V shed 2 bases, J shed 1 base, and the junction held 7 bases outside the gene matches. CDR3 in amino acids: CASSIFPAGGNTGELFF. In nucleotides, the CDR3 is TGTGCCAGTAGTATATTCCCAGCAGGGGGGAACACCGGGGAGCTGTTTTTT.

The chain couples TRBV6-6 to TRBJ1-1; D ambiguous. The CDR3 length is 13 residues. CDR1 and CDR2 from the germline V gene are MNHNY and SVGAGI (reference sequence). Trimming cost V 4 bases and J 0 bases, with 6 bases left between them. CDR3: CASSLRLNTEAFF. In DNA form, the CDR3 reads TGTGCCAGCAGTTTAAGGCTGAACACTGAAGCTTTCTTT.

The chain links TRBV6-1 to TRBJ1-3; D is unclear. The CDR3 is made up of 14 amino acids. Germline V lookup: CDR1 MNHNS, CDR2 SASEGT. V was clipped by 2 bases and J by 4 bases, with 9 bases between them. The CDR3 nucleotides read TGTGCCAGCAGTGAACTGGGTAACGGAAACACCATATATTTT. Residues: CASSELGNGNTIYF.

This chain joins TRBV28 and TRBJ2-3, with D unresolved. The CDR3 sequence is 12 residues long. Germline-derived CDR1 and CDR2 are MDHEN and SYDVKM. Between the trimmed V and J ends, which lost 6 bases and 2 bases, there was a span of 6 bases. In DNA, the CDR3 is TGTGCCAGCAGCCCGGACACAGATACGCAGTATTTT. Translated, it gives CASSPDTDTQYF.

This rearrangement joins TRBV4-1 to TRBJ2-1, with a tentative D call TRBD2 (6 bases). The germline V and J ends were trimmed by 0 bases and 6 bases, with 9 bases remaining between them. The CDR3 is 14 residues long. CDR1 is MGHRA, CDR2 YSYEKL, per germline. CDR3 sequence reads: CASSQEETSNEQFF. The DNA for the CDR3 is TGCGCCAGCAGCCAAGAGGAGACTAGCAATGAGCAGTTCTTC.

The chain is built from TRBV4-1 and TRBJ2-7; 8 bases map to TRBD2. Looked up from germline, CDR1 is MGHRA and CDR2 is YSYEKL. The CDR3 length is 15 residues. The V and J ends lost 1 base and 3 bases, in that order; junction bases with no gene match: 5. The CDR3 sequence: CASSQVPAGDYEQYF. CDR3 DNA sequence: TGCGCCAGCAGCCAAGTTCCAGCGGGGGACTACGAGCAGTACTTC.

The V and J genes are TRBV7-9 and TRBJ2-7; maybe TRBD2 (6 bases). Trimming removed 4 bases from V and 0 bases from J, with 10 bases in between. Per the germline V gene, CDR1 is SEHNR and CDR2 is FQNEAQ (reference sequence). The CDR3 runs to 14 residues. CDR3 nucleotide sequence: TGTGCCAGCAGCTCTGGGGGGAACTCCTACGAGCAGTACTTC. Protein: CASSSGGNSYEQYF.

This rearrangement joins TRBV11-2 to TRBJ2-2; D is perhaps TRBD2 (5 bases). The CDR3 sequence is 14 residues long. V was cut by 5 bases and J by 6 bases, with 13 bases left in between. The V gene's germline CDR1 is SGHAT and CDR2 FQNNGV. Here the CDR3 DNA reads TGTGCCAGCAGCCTAGCTTGGGGTGCCGGGGAGCTGTTTTTT. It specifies CASSLAWGAGELFF.

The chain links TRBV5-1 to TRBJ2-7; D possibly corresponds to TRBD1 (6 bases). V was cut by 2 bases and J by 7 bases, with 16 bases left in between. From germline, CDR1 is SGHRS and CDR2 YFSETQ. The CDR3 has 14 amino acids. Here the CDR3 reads CASSLTGLEREQYF. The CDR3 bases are TGCGCCAGCAGCTTAACAGGGTTGGAGAGAGAGCAGTACTTC.

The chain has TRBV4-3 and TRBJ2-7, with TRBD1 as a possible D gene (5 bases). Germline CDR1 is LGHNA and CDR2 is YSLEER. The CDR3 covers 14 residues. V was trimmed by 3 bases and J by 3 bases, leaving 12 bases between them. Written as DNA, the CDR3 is TGCGCCAGCAGCCAGTCCAGGGTGGACTACGAGCAGTACTTC. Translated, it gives CASSQSRVDYEQYF.

The chain's CDR3 is CASSQRWEVDTQYF. As DNA, the CDR3 is TGTGCCAGCAGCCAGCGTTGGGAGGTAGATACGCAGTATTTT. V and J are TRBV4-2 and TRBJ2-3; maybe TRBD2 (6 bases). V was shortened by 3 bases and J by 5 bases, with 12 bases between the two germline ends. Looked up from germline, CDR1 is LGHNA and CDR2 is YNFKEQ. The CDR3 sequence is 14 residues long.

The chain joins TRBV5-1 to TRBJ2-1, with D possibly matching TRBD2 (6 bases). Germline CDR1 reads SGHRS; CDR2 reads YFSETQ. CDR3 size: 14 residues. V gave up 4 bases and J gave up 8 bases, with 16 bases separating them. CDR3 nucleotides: TGCGCCAGCAGCGGCGGAGGGCTTTGGGATGAGCAGTTCTTC. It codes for CASSGGGLWDEQFF. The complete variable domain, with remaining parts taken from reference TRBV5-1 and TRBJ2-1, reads KAGVTQTPRYLIKTRGQQVTLSCSPISGHRSVSWYQQTPGQGLQFLFEYFSETQRNKGNFPGRFSGRQFSNSRSEMNVSTLELGDSALYLCASSGGGLWDEQFFGPGTRLTVL.

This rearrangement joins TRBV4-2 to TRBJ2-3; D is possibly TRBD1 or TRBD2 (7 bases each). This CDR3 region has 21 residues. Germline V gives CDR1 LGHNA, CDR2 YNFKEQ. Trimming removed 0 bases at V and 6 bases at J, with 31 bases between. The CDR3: CASSQDEGGGLTGGPSDTQYF. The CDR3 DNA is TGTGCCAGCAGCCAAGATGAAGGGGGCGGCCTGACGGGGGGCCCCAGCGATACGCAGTATTTT.

The CDR3 loop reads CASSLHGQGGQETQYF. DNA of the CDR3: TGTGCCAGCAGCCTACACGGACAGGGAGGGCAAGAGACCCAGTACTTC. The V call is TRBV13, the J call TRBJ2-5, with D possibly being TRBD1 (8 bases). Trimming removed 5 bases from V and 2 bases from J, with 18 bases in between. The CDR3 totals 16 residues. Germline V lookup: CDR1 PRHDT, CDR2 FYEKMQ (reference sequence). Complete variable domain (other parts from reference TRBV13 and TRBJ2-5): AAGVIQSPRHLIKEKRETATLKCYPIPRHDTVYWYQQGPGQDPQFLISFYEKMQSDKGSIPDRFSAQQFSDYHSELNMSSLELGDSALYFCASSLHGQGGQETQYFGPGTRLLVL.